This T cell receptor (beta chain) was obtained from a study of T cell responses to AZD1222 COVID-19 vaccine. Broader study findings: Of the AZD1222 recipients, only 5 to 7 were seropositive at baseline. Clonal diversity was possibly underestimated, and white British individuals and females predominated among donors. Spike-specific TCR breadth and depth were elevated following two AZD1222 doses.

Turning to this clone: What it binds is unknown.

Germline V gene lookup returns CDR1 MNHEY and CDR2 SVGAGI. V lost 4 bases, J lost 3 bases, and 16 bases lay in between. The CDR3 is 15 residues long. The data were produced by immunoSEQ multiplex PCR, yet TCRdb's version contains in-frame clones alone and is incomplete. The sample has around 77,000 clones, around 86% seen once. The sequencing here drew on peripheral blood, taken on day 0 of AZD1222 vaccination. This rearrangement joins TRBV6-5 to TRBJ2-7; D might be TRBD1 (6 bases). The source of this sequence is an adult in good health. CDR3 DNA: TGTGCCAGCAGTTGGGACACTGCCTTTCTCTACGAGCAGTACTTC. It is translated as CASSWDTAFLYEQYF.